Sample share makes the clone carrying this TCR beta chain medium-sized. Its target is not known. Live CD3+CD8+TCRalphabeta+ cells were sorted into four subsets by PD-1 and/or TIGIT. The CDR3 length is 14 residues. Per the germline V gene, CDR1 is LNHDA and CDR2 is SQIVND (reference sequence). V was clipped by 4 bases and J by 1 base, with 10 bases between them. The QIAseq Immune Repertoire TCR panel built the libraries from roughly 15 ng of total RNA. MiXCR, applied by TCRdb to the reads, yields one record per CDR3 protein. Of 450 to 550 distinct CDR3 sequences listed, around 9.3% are singletons. This entry is derived from a study of circulating CD8 cells and anti-PD-1 response in melanoma. About the research overall: Responders had complete or partial responses; non-responders had stable or progressive disease.

Study findings and constraints: PD-1 and DPOS subsets showed similar, higher clonality than DNEG. Under 8% of TRB clonotypes were shared between subsets at M1.

The chain has TRBV19 and TRBJ2-5; no firm D call. Material: CD8+ T cells from PBMCs, obtained at baseline or after one month of anti-PD-1 therapy (not recorded which). The TCR was taken from a human donor with melanoma. CDR3 amino acids: CASSKERTQETQYF. The CDR3 DNA is TGTGCCAGTAGTAAGGAGCGAACCCAAGAGACCCAGTACTTC.